Listed below are T cell receptor beta chains from one sample, sequenced in a study of beta chain features in type 1 diabetes. Here immunoSEQ multiplex PCR was the method, and the copy in TCRdb shows in-frame clones only, minus some. The data contain 350,000 to 450,000 clones, approximately 15% of them singletons. Specimen: naive CD4+ T cells from blood. These receptors were collected from a man between 25 and 39 years old in good health. The CDR3 runs from the conserved cysteine through the conserved F or W. The D gene is left open where the match is weak. The size of a clone is reported for some rows only, either as once, few or many, or as a class for expanded clones.

j_gene	v_gene	abundance	d_gene	CDR3nt	CDR3aa
TRBJ2-1	TRBV2	-	TRBD2	TGTGCCAGCAGTGCGGGACTAGCGGGTGAGCAGTTCTTC	CASSAGLAGEQFF
TRBJ2-3	TRBV5-4	few	-	TGTGCCAGCAGCGCACCGGCAGATACGCAGTATTTT	CASSAPADTQYF
TRBJ2-4	TRBV7-2	few	-	TGTGCCAGCAGCTTACAAGCGGCGATAATAGCCAAAAACATTCAGTACTTC	CASSLQAAIIAKNIQYF
TRBJ2-3	TRBV6-5	-	TRBD2	TGTGCCAGCAGACGTTACGGGAGGGCCCCAGATACGCAGTATTTT	CASRRYGRAPDTQYF
TRBJ2-3	TRBV4-3	-	TRBD1	TGCGCCAGCAGCCATTCAGGGGGTACAGATACGCAGTATTTT	CASSHSGGTDTQYF
TRBJ1-4	TRBV7-2	-	TRBD1	TGTGCCAGCACCTCTATGGGGACAGGGAAGGAAAAACTGTTTTTT	CASTSMGTGKEKLFF
TRBJ1-3	TRBV9	few	TRBD1	TGTGCCAGCAGCGCCGAACAGGGGGCAATGGATTTT	CASSAEQGAMDF
TRBJ2-7	TRBV4-3	-	-	TGCGCCAGCAGCCATGGTGCGGGCAGTACCTACGAGCAGTACTTC	CASSHGAGSTYEQYF
TRBJ1-4	TRBV14	many	TRBD1	TGTGCCAGCAGCCAGACAGGGTCTGGTGAAAAACTGTTTTTT	CASSQTGSGEKLFF
TRBJ2-3	TRBV7-2	-	-	TGTGCCAGCAGCTTGAGGAGTGGGTCAGATACGCAGTATTTT	CASSLRSGSDTQYF
TRBJ1-1	TRBV12-5	few	-	TGTGCTAGTGGAACGAGGTTGAACACTGAAGCTTTCTTT	CASGTRLNTEAFF
TRBJ2-2	TRBV4-1	few	-	TGCGCCAGCAGCCAAGACGCGAACACCGGGGAGCTGTTTTTT	CASSQDANTGELFF
TRBJ2-7	TRBV5-6	-	-	TGTGCCAGCAGCTTGGCGGCCGGGGAGCAGTACTTC	CASSLAAGEQYF
TRBJ2-5	TRBV11-3	few	TRBD1	TGTGCCAGCAGCCCGGGGGACAGGCGCCAGACGGGGGAGACCCAGTACTTC	CASSPGDRRQTGETQYF
TRBJ1-1	TRBV30	few	-	TGTGCCTGGAGTGGGAAGGGATCGACCACTGAAGCTTTCTTT	CAWSGKGSTTEAFF
TRBJ2-1	TRBV7-9	-	-	TGTGCCAGCAGCTTGGGGGACCTTTCCTACAATGAGCAGTTCTTC	CASSLGDLSYNEQFF
TRBJ2-7	TRBV6-5	few	TRBD1	TGTGCCAGCAGGCGCACGGGACAGGAGTTCTACGAGCAGTACTTC	CASRRTGQEFYEQYF
TRBJ2-5	TRBV29-1	few	-	TGCAGCGCCCCCGGTGGGCAAGAGACCCAGTACTTC	CSAPGGQETQYF
TRBJ1-1	TRBV7-9	-	-	TGTGCCAGCAGCCTCGTTGCCGGGGGGTACACTGAAGCTTTCTTT	CASSLVAGGYTEAFF
TRBJ2-1	TRBV5-4	-	TRBD1	TGTGCCAGCAGCGTCGGGACAGGGGAGTTAAATGAGCAGTTCTTC	CASSVGTGELNEQFF